The clone carrying this TCR beta chain has ten or more counts. What it binds is unknown. The protocol attached unique molecular identifiers to individual cDNA molecules. TCRdb re-analysed the 5' RACE reads in MiXCR, keeping a single row per CDR3 protein. The table lists about 33,000 distinct CDR3 sequences, 5% to 6.5% of them singletons. The data stem from a study of early T cells in non-severe SARS-CoV-2 infection. The wider study: With bulk RNA from unsorted whole blood as input, sequencing yielded unpaired chains.

The study, taken as a whole, reports: VDJdb matching skewed toward anti-spike CD8 responses, missing private and CD4 specificities.

Trimming cost V 0 bases and J 0 bases; bases outside gene matches: 13. Germline V lookup: CDR1 MNHEY, CDR2 SVGAGI. CDR3 length equals 19 residues. The sequence was collected from an adult who was a healthcare worker with PCR-confirmed SARS-CoV-2 infection or an uninfected control (not recorded which). The sample taken for sequencing was whole blood. The chain links TRBV6-5 to TRBJ1-1; TRBD1 agrees at 7 bases. CDR3 protein: CASSYSTPGPGQLNTEAFF. The CDR3, as DNA: TGTGCCAGCAGTTACTCCACGCCAGGACCGGGACAGTTGAACACTGAAGCTTTCTTT.